Below, 9 T cell receptor beta chains from the same sample are listed, as sequenced in a study of response to subunit inactivated influenza vaccine. Using its own MiXCR run on the RT-PCR reads, TCRdb lists one record per CDR3 protein. The profile covers around 520,000 distinct CDR3 sequences, with roughly 23% appearing a single time and 1.5% to 2% taken by the ten largest. The sequencing here drew on CD4+ T cells sorted from PBMCs, taken about 5 days after vaccination. The source of these receptors is a man aged 45 to 65 who received an inactivated influenza vaccine.

V and J are TRBV11-3 and TRBJ2-2; D is perhaps TRBD2 (5 bases). This CDR3 has 15 amino acids. Germline values: CDR1 SGHNT, CDR2 YENEEA. The germline V and J ends were trimmed by 0 bases and 8 bases, with 13 bases remaining between them. The CDR3 DNA reads TGTGCCAGCAGCTTAGAGGGAGTTCGGGCTGGGGAGCTGTTTTTT. Its protein product is CASSLEGVRAGELFF.

This chain uses TRBV11-2 with TRBJ2-1; 11 bases map to TRBD2. Unmatched junction bases numbered 14, after V lost 3 bases and J lost 1 base. The germline gives CDR1 SGHAT, CDR2 FQNNGV. This CDR3 contains 20 residues. CDR3 amino acids: CASSFPGRVAGGLSYNEQFF. CDR3 nucleotides: TGTGCCAGCAGCTTTCCCGGGAGGGTAGCGGGGGGGCTGTCCTACAATGAGCAGTTCTTC.

In this sample, this clonotype turned up a few times. In DNA form, the CDR3 reads TGTGCCACCAGCAGAGATCAGTACAACTACGAGCAGTACTTC. Translating it yields CATSRDQYNYEQYF. The rearrangement links TRBV15 to TRBJ2-7; D not resolved. Germline V gene lookup returns CDR1 LNHNV and CDR2 YYDKDF (reference sequence). The CDR3 sequence is 14 residues long. The germline V and J ends were trimmed by 0 bases and 3 bases, with 9 bases remaining between them.

This clonotype appeared a few times. This chain joins TRBV6-1 and TRBJ2-2, with TRBD1 identical over 8 bases. V gave up 7 bases and J gave up 4 bases; unmatched junction bases: 5. This CDR3 has 14 residues. Germline assignment: CDR1 MNHNS and CDR2 SASEGT. The CDR3 DNA follows: TGTGCCAGCAACCAACAGGGGGGCACCGGGGAGCTGTTTTTT. Its protein product is CASNQQGGTGELFF.

V and J are TRBV6-2 or TRBV6-3 and TRBJ2-7, with D possibly matching TRBD1 (5 bases). With 6 bases removed from V and 2 bases from J, the gap between germline ends came to 14 bases. The CDR3 loop spans 14 amino acids. Germline CDR1 is MNHEY and CDR2 is SVGEGT. Here the CDR3 reads CASSFRRGTYEQYF. DNA for the CDR3: TGTGCCAGCAGCTTCCGAAGGGGCACCTACGAGCAGTACTTC.

This clonotype has only a few counts. CDR3 DNA: TGTGCCAGCACGACAGGGGGGAGGGAGACCCAGTACTTC. Protein: CASTTGGRETQYF. The V and J genes are TRBV10-3 and TRBJ2-5, with 9 nucleotides matching TRBD1. This CDR3 is built from 13 residues. Germline CDR1 is ENHRY and CDR2 is SYGVKD. The V segment lost 10 bases and the J segment 5 bases; nucleotides outside the gene matches: 8.

This chain joins TRBV9 and TRBJ2-7; no clear D gene. Germline values: CDR1 SGDLS, CDR2 YYNGEE. CDR3 length: 16 residues. The germline V and J ends were trimmed by 1 base and 2 bases, with 16 bases remaining between them. The CDR3 nucleotides are TGTGCCAGCAGCGTATCGCCTCTAGTGGGTACCTACGAGCAGTACTTC. Amino acid sequence: CASSVSPLVGTYEQYF. Based on the CDR3 plus reference TRBV9 and TRBJ2-7, the full variable domain is DSGVTQTPKHLITATGQRVTLRCSPRSGDLSVYWYQQSLDQGLQFLIQYYNGEERAKGNILERFSAQQFPDLHSELNLSSLELGDSALYFCASSVSPLVGTYEQYFGPGTRLTVT.

This clonotype was observed a handful of times. The chain combines TRBV5-6 with TRBJ2-1; TRBD1 matches 7 bases. The CDR3 is 15 amino acids. CDR1 is SGHDT and CDR2 is YYEEEE in the germline V gene. With V trimmed by 4 bases and J by 8 bases, 12 bases remained unmatched. The CDR3 region has the DNA TGTGCCAGCAGCCAAAGACAGGGAAGCTTTTATGAGCAGTTCTTC. Translating it yields CASSQRQGSFYEQFF.

The chain links TRBV7-2 to TRBJ2-3; 8 bases are shared with TRBD2. Looked up from germline, CDR1 is SGHTA and CDR2 is FQGNSA. This CDR3 comprises 15 residues. With V trimmed by 7 bases and J by 2 bases, 8 bases remained unmatched. For the CDR3, the DNA is TGTGCCAGCACCTCAGCGGGAGCAGTCACAGATACGCAGTATTTT. This codes for CASTSAGAVTDTQYF.